This T cell receptor (beta chain) was recovered during a study of blood T cell repertoires in COVID-19. Germline-derived CDR1 and CDR2 are MDHEN and SYDVKM. The CDR3 extends over 16 amino acids. V was trimmed by 5 bases and J by 2 bases, leaving 16 bases between them. Assay: immunoSEQ multiplex PCR; the TCRdb copy retains only in-frame clones and omits some. Among 40,000 to 60,000 clones, over 75% were seen once, and the ten largest hold less than 3%. Seattle patients were enrolled while actively infected and followed longitudinally. This clonotype was obtained from an elderly woman with COVID-19, enrolled during active disease. The chain uses TRBV28 and TRBJ2-4, with D uncertain. Sequencing input: peripheral blood. The CDR3 protein is CASSLLQTYPKNIQYF. The CDR3 region has the DNA TGTGCCAGCAGTCTCCTCCAAACTTACCCCAAAAACATTCAGTACTTC.